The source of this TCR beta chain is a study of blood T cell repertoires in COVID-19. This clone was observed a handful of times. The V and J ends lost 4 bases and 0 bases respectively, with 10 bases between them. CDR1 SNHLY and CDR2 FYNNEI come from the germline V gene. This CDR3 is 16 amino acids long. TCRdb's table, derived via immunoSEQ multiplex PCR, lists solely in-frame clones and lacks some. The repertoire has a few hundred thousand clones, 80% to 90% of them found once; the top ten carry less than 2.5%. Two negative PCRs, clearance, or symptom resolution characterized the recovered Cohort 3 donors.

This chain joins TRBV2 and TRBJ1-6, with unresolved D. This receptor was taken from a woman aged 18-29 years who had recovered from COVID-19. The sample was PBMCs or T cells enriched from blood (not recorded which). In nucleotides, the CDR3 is TGTGCCAGCAGTGGAGGAGGGAGCTCCTATAATTCACCCCTCCACTTT. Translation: CASSGGGSSYNSPLHF.